Below are 26 T cell receptor beta chains sequenced from a single sample in a study of blood T cell repertoires in COVID-19. Only in-frame clones appear in the TCRdb table, and some are missing; sequencing was by immunoSEQ multiplex PCR. The sample gives under 110,000 clones, approximately 80% of which show up once; 6.2% is in the top ten. Sequenced input: peripheral blood. The receptors originated from an elderly man with COVID-19, enrolled during active disease.

The chain employs TRBV28 and TRBJ2-7; TRBD2 matches 10 bases. Germline CDR1 and CDR2: MDHEN and SYDVKM. With V trimmed by 5 bases and J by 1 base, 5 bases remained unmatched. This CDR3 has 15 amino acids. The CDR3 here is CASSPGTSASYEQYF. The CDR3 nucleotides read TGTGCCAGCAGTCCCGGGACTAGCGCTTCCTACGAGCAGTACTTC.

This clone has only a few counts. The V call is TRBV7-9, the J call TRBJ2-1, with 15 bases identical to TRBD2. V trimming: 5 bases; J trimming: 9 bases; junction bases outside the gene matches: 11. The CDR3 loop spans 17 amino acids. Germline assignment: CDR1 SEHNR and CDR2 FQNEAQ (reference sequence). CDR3 in amino acids: CASSPYGLAGGPSEQFF. The CDR3 nucleotides are TGTGCCAGCAGCCCCTATGGACTAGCGGGAGGGCCCAGTGAGCAGTTCTTC. Full variable domain (outside the CDR3, taken from reference TRBV7-9 and TRBJ2-1): DTGVSQNPRHKITKRGQNVTFRCDPISEHNRLYWYRQTLGQGPEFLTYFQNEAQLEKSRLLSDRFSAERPKGSFSTLEIQRTEQGDSAMYLCASSPYGLAGGPSEQFFGPGTRLTVL.

This clone was seen a single time. The chain uses TRBV7-9 and TRBJ2-3; 11 bases align to TRBD1. Germline V gene lookup returns CDR1 SEHNR and CDR2 FQNEAQ (reference sequence). Trimming at V came to 3 bases and at J to 7 bases, leaving 3 bases not matched to a gene. The CDR3 extends over 14 amino acids. CDR3 residues: CASSFGTGGNTQYF. The CDR3 nucleotides read TGTGCCAGCAGCTTCGGGACAGGGGGGAATACGCAGTATTTT.

The J gene is TRBJ1-5, the V gene TRBV5-6; D is unresolved. Trimming took off 1 base at V and 1 base at J, with 9 bases between the two ends. The CDR3 has 15 amino acids. Germline V CDR1 and CDR2: SGHDT, YYEEEE. The CDR3 reads CASSLKRLSNQPQHF. CDR3 coding DNA: TGTGCCAGCAGCTTGAAGAGGCTCAGCAATCAGCCCCAGCATTTT.

The CDR3, as DNA: TGCGCCAGCAGCTTCACGGCAGAACAGGAAGCTTTCTTT. Translated: CASSFTAEQEAFF. The V gene is TRBV5-1, the J gene TRBJ1-1; D is unclear. The ends were cut back, 2 bases at V and 8 bases at J, with 13 bases in the middle. The germline CDR1 and CDR2 sequences are SGHRS and YFSETQ. There are 13 residues in the CDR3.

This clone was detected only a few times. For the CDR3, the DNA is TGTGCCAGCAGCGGGGGGTTAATCGGATCTGAAAAACTGTTTTTT. The encoded protein is CASSGGLIGSEKLFF. This chain uses TRBV2 with TRBJ1-4; possible D gene TRBD1, 5 bases. Deletions cut 6 bases from V and 7 bases from J, with 18 bases between. CDR1 is SNHLY and CDR2 is FYNNEI in the germline V gene. The CDR3 is 15 amino acids.

The CDR3 nucleotides read TGTGCCAGCAGCGTAGCGGTTACTAGCGGGTTCCACCAGTTCTTC. Translation gives CASSVAVTSGFHQFF. The J gene is TRBJ2-1, the V gene TRBV9; 9 bases agree with TRBD2. The junction had 11 bases not matched to a gene; V was cut back by 0 bases and J by 13 bases. CDR1 and CDR2 from the germline V gene are SGDLS and YYNGEE. The CDR3 is 15 amino acids.

The chain employs TRBV12-5 and TRBJ2-1, with a possible D match to TRBD1 (6 bases). Trimming pared 0 bases from V and 12 bases from J, leaving 9 bases between. CDR1 and CDR2 (germline): LGHNT, FRNRAP. The CDR3 has 12 residues. The CDR3 DNA reads as TGTGCTAGTGGTTTGGTCGGGGACACGCAGTTCTTC. It specifies CASGLVGDTQFF.

CDR3 sequence reads: CASSYLAGVKKETQYF. The CDR3 bases are TGTGCCAGCAGCTATTTAGCGGGAGTAAAGAAAGAGACCCAGTACTTC. J is TRBJ2-5 and V is TRBV5-8; 9 positions match TRBD2. The CDR3 length is 16 residues. J was trimmed by 3 bases and V by 3 bases; bases with no gene match: 9. Germline V gives CDR1 SGHTS, CDR2 YDEGEE.

In this sample, this clone turned up many times. The chain carries TRBV3-1 (or the pseudogene TRBV3-2) and TRBJ2-2; D gene ambiguous. CDR3 size: 14 residues. Trimming stripped 4 bases from V and 2 bases from J, with 8 bases between. Germline V CDR1 and CDR2: LGHDT, YNNKEL (reference sequence). The CDR3 region has the DNA TGTGCCAGCAGCCTCGACATCAACACCGGGGAGCTGTTTTTT. Translating gives CASSLDINTGELFF.

V usage is TRBV2 and J usage is TRBJ1-4; D call uncertain. Germline V CDR1 and CDR2: SNHLY, FYNNEI. The CDR3 covers 12 residues. Trimming left V 10 bases short and J 4 bases short, with 10 bases between. CDR3 coding DNA: TGTGCCACCCAGAGCGTTAATGAAAAACTGTTTTTT. This codes for CATQSVNEKLFF.

This chain links TRBV3-1 (or the pseudogene TRBV3-2) with TRBJ2-7; D unclear. Germline-derived CDR1 and CDR2 are LGHDT and YNNKEL (reference sequence). This CDR3 region has 12 residues. Trimming stripped 2 bases from V and 3 bases from J, with 5 bases between. CDR3 DNA: TGTGCCAGCAGCCAATCAGGCTACGAGCAGTACTTC. Its translation: CASSQSGYEQYF.

This clone was counted a few times. The chain combines TRBV11-2 with TRBJ2-7; 7 nucleotides line up with TRBD2. This CDR3 contains 15 residues. Unmatched junction bases numbered 10, after V lost 5 bases and J lost 3 bases. Germline V gene sequence: CDR1 SGHAT, CDR2 FQNNGV. CDR3 region: CASSPAGTTDYEQYF. CDR3 nucleotides: TGTGCCAGCAGCCCTGCTGGGACTACTGACTACGAGCAGTACTTC. The full variable domain, in which reference TRBV11-2 and TRBJ2-7 provide the parts outside the CDR3, is EAGVAQSPRYKIIEKRQSVAFWCNPISGHATLYWYQQILGQGPKLLIQFQNNGVVDDSQLPKDRFSAERLKGVDSTLKIQPAKLEDSAVYLCASSPAGTTDYEQYFGPGTRLTVT.

CDR3: CASTGGMNTEAFF. Here the CDR3 DNA reads TGTGCCAGCACAGGGGGCATGAACACTGAAGCTTTCTTT. The rearrangement uses TRBV28 and TRBJ1-1; 8 nucleotides agree with TRBD1. This CDR3 is built from 13 residues. V shed 7 bases, J shed 0 bases, and the junction held 1 base outside the gene matches. The V gene's germline CDR1 is MDHEN and CDR2 SYDVKM.

This chain links TRBV30 with TRBJ2-1; 8 bases are a match to TRBD2. J lost 6 bases, V lost 2 bases, and 6 bases had no gene match. Per the germline V gene, CDR1 is GTSNPN and CDR2 is SVGIG (reference sequence). The CDR3 runs to 14 residues. The CDR3 protein is CAWSWSGRSNEQFF. The CDR3 DNA reads as TGTGCCTGGAGTTGGAGCGGGAGAAGCAATGAGCAGTTCTTC.

The rearrangement joins TRBV19 to TRBJ1-2, with D maybe TRBD1 (5 bases). From germline, CDR1 is LNHDA and CDR2 SQIVND (reference sequence). The V end lost 7 bases, the J end lost 4 bases, and 13 bases lay between the germline ends. The CDR3 has 13 amino acids. CDR3 DNA sequence: TGTGCCAGTACCCGTGGGCAGGGCTATGGCTACACCTTC. Protein product: CASTRGQGYGYTF.

The chain employs TRBV19 and TRBJ1-2; D is undetermined. The CDR3 spans 11 residues. The germline V and J ends were trimmed by 6 bases and 8 bases, with 10 bases remaining between them. The germline V gene has CDR1 LNHDA and CDR2 SQIVND (reference sequence). CDR3 loop: CASSESWGYTF. The CDR3 DNA reads as TGTGCCAGTAGCGAGTCCTGGGGCTACACCTTC.

This chain joins TRBV11-2 and TRBJ1-1; the D gene is possibly TRBD1 (5 bases). In germline, CDR1 is SGHAT, CDR2 FQNNGV. V was pared by 1 base and J by 1 base, with 7 bases between. The CDR3 has 14 amino acids. CDR3 sequence (DNA): TGTGCCAGCAGCTTAGGGAGGGGGAACACTGAAGCTTTCTTT. Its protein is CASSLGRGNTEAFF.

V usage is TRBV14 and J usage is TRBJ2-4; the match to TRBD2 covers 15 bases. CDR3 length: 15 residues. V lost 3 bases to trimming and J lost 7 bases; unmatched junction nucleotides: 1. The germline CDR1 and CDR2 sequences are SGHDN and FVKESK. CDR3 loop: CASSHGLAGGNIQYF. The DNA of the CDR3 is TGTGCCAGCAGCCACGGACTAGCGGGAGGGAACATTCAGTACTTC.

The chain has TRBV5-1 and TRBJ2-2, with D possibly TRBD1 on 6 matching bases. V was shortened by 1 base and J by 3 bases, with 10 bases between the two germline ends. The CDR3 has 15 residues. In germline, CDR1 is SGHRS, CDR2 YFSETQ. CDR3 in amino acids: CASSLTRGDTGELFF. In nucleotides, the CDR3 is TGCGCCAGCAGCTTGACCAGGGGCGACACCGGGGAGCTGTTTTTT. Drawing the rest from reference TRBV5-1 and TRBJ2-2, the complete variable domain is KAGVTQTPRYLIKTRGQQVTLSCSPISGHRSVSWYQQTPGQGLQFLFEYFSETQRNKGNFPGRFSGRQFSNSRSEMNVSTLELGDSALYLCASSLTRGDTGELFFGEGSRLTVL.

The chain combines TRBV7-3 with TRBJ2-2; TRBD2 matches at 8 bases. The CDR3 contains 17 residues. V shed 2 bases, J shed 4 bases, and the junction held 9 bases outside the gene matches. The germline gives CDR1 SGHTA, CDR2 FQGTGA. The CDR3 loop is CASSLWGAGAITGELFF. The CDR3 region has the DNA TGTGCCAGCAGCTTATGGGGAGCGGGAGCTATCACCGGGGAGCTGTTTTTT.

The V gene is TRBV7-2, the J gene TRBJ2-3, with D perhaps matching TRBD2 (6 bases). Germline assignment: CDR1 SGHTA and CDR2 FQGNSA. The CDR3 sequence is 14 residues long. The V end was cut by 7 bases, the J end by 0 bases, with 11 bases between. The CDR3 nucleotides read TGTGCCAGCAAAGTGGAGGGAAGCACAGATACGCAGTATTTT. Protein: CASKVEGSTDTQYF.

The chain is built from TRBV7-8 and TRBJ1-1; D is unresolved. From germline, CDR1 is SGHVS and CDR2 FQNEAQ. V shed 5 bases and J shed 5 bases, with 9 bases lying between them. The CDR3 extends over 12 amino acids. The CDR3 nucleotides read TGTGCCAGCAGCCTAAGACTTACTGAAGCTTTCTTT. Translated, it gives CASSLRLTEAFF.

The V gene is TRBV6-6, the J gene TRBJ2-7; 8 positions match TRBD2. CDR1 is MNHNY, CDR2 SVGAGI, per germline (reference sequence). V trimming: 10 bases; J trimming: 3 bases; junction bases outside the gene matches: 11. CDR3 size: 14 residues. The CDR3, as DNA: TGTGCCACCCATAGCGGGAATTTAGGCTACGAGCAGTACTTC. As protein: CATHSGNLGYEQYF.

Only a few counts were recorded for this clone. V is TRBV27 and J is TRBJ2-4, with D maybe TRBD1 (6 bases). V gave up 7 bases and J gave up 5 bases, with 15 bases separating them. The CDR3 consists of 14 residues. Germline CDR1 reads MNHEY; CDR2 reads SMNVEV (reference sequence). The DNA of the CDR3 is TGTGCCAGCAAAAAACAGGGTTGGGAAAACATTCAGTACTTC. This sequence encodes CASKKQGWENIQYF.

This clone was seen a few times. V usage is TRBV29-1 and J usage is TRBJ1-5; tentative D call: TRBD1 (5 bases). The germline gives CDR1 SQVTM, CDR2 ANQGSEA. The length of the CDR3 is 13 residues. V lost 5 bases and J 6 bases, leaving 14 bases between the germline ends. DNA for the CDR3: TGCAGCGTTCTGCAGGGCGTGGGTCAGCCCCAGCATTTT. Protein sequence: CSVLQGVGQPQHF. Full variable domain (outside the CDR3, taken from reference TRBV29-1 and TRBJ1-5): SAVISQKPSRDICQRGTSLTIQCQVDSQVTMMFWYRQQPGQSLTLIATANQGSEATYESGFVIDKFPISRPNLTFSTLTVSNMSPEDSSIYLCSVLQGVGQPQHFGDGTRLSIL.